This is a list of T cell receptor beta chains from one sample in a study of a mutant IDH1 vaccine in newly diagnosed glioma. The assay was immunoSEQ multiplex PCR, and TCRdb's table has in-frame clones only and misses some. The sample yields 65,000 to 85,000 clones, about 88% seen once. No antigen has been assigned to these receptors. Sequenced here: PBMCs, sampled from a glioma patient whose treatment included an IDH1 peptide vaccine. These receptors were collected from a man between 25 and 39 years old with glioma. Each CDR3 is given with its conserved first and last residue. Each record gives: CDR3 DNA, CDR3 protein, V gene, J gene, D gene, clone size. A D gene is named only where the DNA matches it firmly. Some rows have no size entry. The others give once, few or many, or a class for an expanded clone.

TGTGCCAGCAGCCCTGACAGGGGCAATCAGCCCCAGCATTTT	CASSPDRGNQPQHF	TRBV9	TRBJ1-5	TRBD1	few
TGTGCCAGCAGCTTCCAGCGGGGGGGCCCATACAATGAGCAGTTCTTC	CASSFQRGGPYNEQFF	TRBV7-9	TRBJ2-1	TRBD2	.
TGTGCCTGGATTGCTCAAGGTTCGAATCAGCCCCAGCATTTT	CAWIAQGSNQPQHF	TRBV30	TRBJ1-5	.	once
TGTGCCAGCAGCCTCAGGGGAGCGAGGGAAGCTTTCTTT	CASSLRGAREAFF	TRBV11-1	TRBJ1-1	.	.
TGTGCCAGTAGTATCGGCGGGGGTTGGTCCTATGGCTACACCTTC	CASSIGGGWSYGYTF	TRBV19	TRBJ1-2	.	.
TGTGCCAGCTCACCGGGACTCCAAGATGAGCAGTTCTTC	CASSPGLQDEQFF	TRBV18	TRBJ2-1	.	.
TGTGCCAGGGGGGGGCGGCCCTTTGAGCCCCAGCATTTT	CARGGRPFEPQHF	TRBV7-9	TRBJ1-5	.	.
TGCGCCAGCAGCGTAAGGCCGAACACTGAAGCTTTCTTT	CASSVRPNTEAFF	TRBV4-3	TRBJ1-1	.	.
TGTGCCTCGGCGAAAGGGGCGCGGGGGGCCACTGAAGCTTTCTTT	CASAKGARGATEAFF	TRBV30	TRBJ1-1	.	once
TGTGCCAGCAGCTCCCCTAGGGAGGGGGAAAAACTGTTTTTT	CASSSPREGEKLFF	TRBV5-6	TRBJ1-4	.	.
TGTGCCAGCAGCTTAGGTGTGGGAGTTGTCGGGGAGCTGTTTTTT	CASSLGVGVVGELFF	TRBV7-8	TRBJ2-2	.	.
TGTGCCAGCAGCGCCGATCTAAGACCCGGGGAGCTGTTTTTT	CASSADLRPGELFF	TRBV9	TRBJ2-2	.	.
TGTGCCAGTACCACTATTGGACACGGTAACAACTATGGCTACACCTTC	CASTTIGHGNNYGYTF	TRBV19	TRBJ1-2	.	.
TGTGCCAGTAGCCTGACAGTAACAGATACGCAGTATTTT	CASSLTVTDTQYF	TRBV19	TRBJ2-3	.	.
TGTGCCAGCAGCCAAGAGTCGACCTCTGGGGCCAACGTCCTGACTTTC	CASSQESTSGANVLTF	TRBV4-2	TRBJ2-6	.	.
TGTGCCAGCAGCCCGGTCCGGAACACCGGGGAGCTGTTTTTT	CASSPVRNTGELFF	TRBV5-5	TRBJ2-2	.	.
TGTGCCAGCAGCCAAGTTAACCGTGAAAAACTGTTTTTT	CASSQVNREKLFF	TRBV14	TRBJ1-4	.	.
TGTGCCAGTAATGGCGGCAATCAGCCCCAGCATTTT	CASNGGNQPQHF	TRBV19	TRBJ1-5	.	.
TGTGCCACCCCAGGGGGCAGGGACACTGAAGCTTTCTTT	CATPGGRDTEAFF	TRBV2	TRBJ1-1	TRBD1	.
TGTGCCAGCCGACTTACCGCCGTTTCGTGGTCCTACGAGCAGTACTTC	CASRLTAVSWSYEQYF	TRBV28	TRBJ2-7	.	.
TGCGCCAGCAGCCGGGAGGACAGGGGGCACACAGATACGCAGTATTTT	CASSREDRGHTDTQYF	TRBV4-1	TRBJ2-3	TRBD1	.
TGTGCCTGGAGTGTGGCAACTAATGAAAAACTGTTTTTT	CAWSVATNEKLFF	TRBV30	TRBJ1-4	.	.
TGTGCCTGGAGTGTAGGGACCCCTGTCCAAGGAAAACTGTTTTTT	CAWSVGTPVQGKLFF	TRBV30	TRBJ1-4	.	.
TGTGCCAGTAGTCGCCTAGACAGAGATAATTCACCCCTCCACTTT	CASSRLDRDNSPLHF	TRBV19	TRBJ1-6	.	.
TGTGCCAGCAGCAAAGACCCTAGCGGGGGGTTAGAGACCCAGTACTTC	CASSKDPSGGLETQYF	TRBV21-1	TRBJ2-5	.	.
TGTGCCAGCAGCTTAGTCTCGGGGACAACTAATGAAAAACTGTTTTTT	CASSLVSGTTNEKLFF	TRBV7-9	TRBJ1-4	.	.
TGCAGCGTCGCCCTCCCTGGAAACACCATATATTTT	CSVALPGNTIYF	TRBV29-1	TRBJ1-3	.	.
TGTGCCAATAGTCCCTCCTCAGATTCCAACACAGATACGCAGTATTTT	CANSPSSDSNTDTQYF	TRBV19	TRBJ2-3	.	.
TGTGCCAGCAGCTTAGGGGGACAGGTCCCGAACACTGAAGCTTTCTTT	CASSLGGQVPNTEAFF	TRBV11-2	TRBJ1-1	TRBD1	.
TGTGCCATCAGTGAAGGACAGGGCCGCACAGATACGCAGTATTTT	CAISEGQGRTDTQYF	TRBV10-3	TRBJ2-3	TRBD1	.
TGTGCCAGCAGCTTACCGCCGGGACTAGCCCACAATGAGCAGTTCTTC	CASSLPPGLAHNEQFF	TRBV7-9	TRBJ2-1	TRBD2	.
TGCGCCAGCAGCTCTTCAGGGATGAGGAACACCGGGGAGCTGTTTTTT	CASSSSGMRNTGELFF	TRBV5-1	TRBJ2-2	.	.
TGTGCCAGCAGTCCCTTGAATGTCGGGGTGTTCTACGAGCAGTACTTC	CASSPLNVGVFYEQYF	TRBV28	TRBJ2-7	.	.
TGCGCCAGCAGCTTACGGGGACAGGGAATTCGAAGCTATGGCTACACCTTC	CASSLRGQGIRSYGYTF	TRBV5-1	TRBJ1-2	TRBD1	.
TGTGCCAGCAGCGAGGAGACAGGGGAGGGGACCGGGGAGCTGTTTTTT	CASSEETGEGTGELFF	TRBV9	TRBJ2-2	.	.
TGTGCCACCAGCAGAGTCGCGGCCACTGAAGCTTTCTTT	CATSRVAATEAFF	TRBV15	TRBJ1-1	.	.
TGTGCCTCCCAGCAACCCAAATACAATGAGCAGTTCTTC	CASQQPKYNEQFF	TRBV7-8	TRBJ2-1	.	once
TGTGCCAGCAGCGCCGCCGGGGGGGAAGTCACCGGGGAGCTGTTTTTT	CASSAAGGEVTGELFF	TRBV7-2	TRBJ2-2	TRBD2	.
TGTGCCAGCAGTTACTCGGCAGGGGAGGCCTACAATGAGCAGTTCTTC	CASSYSAGEAYNEQFF	TRBV6-5	TRBJ2-1	.	.
TGCGCCAGCAGCCAAGGCTGGTTGGCTCGGGAGCAGTACTTC	CASSQGWLAREQYF	TRBV4-3	TRBJ2-7	.	.
TGTGCCAGCAGCTTAGATAAGGCAGGGGGTCGGAGTGAGCAGTTCTTC	CASSLDKAGGRSEQFF	TRBV11-2	TRBJ2-1	TRBD1	.
TGTGCCAGCAGTTCCACTAGCAGGCCCTACAATGAGCAGTTCTTC	CASSSTSRPYNEQFF	TRBV25-1	TRBJ2-1	.	.
TGTGCCAGCAGCGTGGACAGGGGTGAAGCTTTCTTT	CASSVDRGEAFF	TRBV9	TRBJ1-1	TRBD1	.
TGCAGCGTTGAAGTTGGGGATTTCACAGATACGCAGTATTTT	CSVEVGDFTDTQYF	TRBV29-1	TRBJ2-3	.	.
TGTGCCAGTAGTATGAGGGGACAGGGCTACGAGCAGTACTTC	CASSMRGQGYEQYF	TRBV19	TRBJ2-7	TRBD1	.
TGCAGCGTTGGAGAAGGCGGGAACACTGAAGCTTTCTTT	CSVGEGGNTEAFF	TRBV29-1	TRBJ1-1	.	.
TGTGCCAGCAGCTCCGACGGGGGTAGAGGAGTCTACGAGCAGTACTTC	CASSSDGGRGVYEQYF	TRBV7-9	TRBJ2-7	.	.
TGTGCCAGCAGCGTGGCTAGCGGGCGGCGGCCTTACTTC	CASSVASGRRPYF	TRBV9	TRBJ2-5	TRBD2	.
TGTGCCAGCAGCCGCGACAGGGTCTCTGGAAACACCATATATTTT	CASSRDRVSGNTIYF	TRBV7-9	TRBJ1-3	TRBD1	.
TGTGCCAGCAGCTTGGGCGGGTTCACAGATACGCAGTATTTT	CASSLGGFTDTQYF	TRBV5-5	TRBJ2-3	.	.
TGTGCCAGCAGCCCCCAGACAGTTTTCGTGTACGAGCAGTACTTC	CASSPQTVFVYEQYF	TRBV7-9	TRBJ2-7	.	few
TGTGCCAGCAGCTTACTCGTGGCAGACCCTAGCACAGATACGCAGTATTTT	CASSLLVADPSTDTQYF	TRBV11-2	TRBJ2-3	.	.
TGTGCCAGCAGTTTTATCACAGGGGCCTCCTACGAGCAGTACTTC	CASSFITGASYEQYF	TRBV27	TRBJ2-7	TRBD1	.